This T cell receptor (beta chain) was obtained from a study of spatial heterogeneity in lung cancer. Overall study: Unique TCR and UMI combinations averaged more than ten appearances each in raw reads.

The CDR3 has 14 amino acids. V was clipped by 4 bases and J by 6 bases; unmatched bases: 5. Germline CDR1 is LGHDT and CDR2 is YNNKEL (reference sequence). One entry per CDR3 protein results from TCRdb running MiXCR on the 5' RACE reads. The data contain some 10,000 distinct CDR3 sequences, 8.5% to 9.5% of them singletons. This clonotype was counted at least ten times. Time point denoted: sample taken at primary tumor resection. The study sequenced unsorted whole RNA from tumor, nontumor lung or frozen PBMC. This TCR derives from a male donor with early-stage non-small cell lung cancer. V gene TRBV3-1 combines with J gene TRBJ2-7; TRBD2 aligns across 11 bases. Sequenced material: PBMCs, taken at surgery. Here the CDR3 reads CASSLSGGASEQYF. CDR3 DNA sequence: TGTGCCAGCAGCCTTAGCGGGGGGGCCTCCGAGCAGTACTTC.